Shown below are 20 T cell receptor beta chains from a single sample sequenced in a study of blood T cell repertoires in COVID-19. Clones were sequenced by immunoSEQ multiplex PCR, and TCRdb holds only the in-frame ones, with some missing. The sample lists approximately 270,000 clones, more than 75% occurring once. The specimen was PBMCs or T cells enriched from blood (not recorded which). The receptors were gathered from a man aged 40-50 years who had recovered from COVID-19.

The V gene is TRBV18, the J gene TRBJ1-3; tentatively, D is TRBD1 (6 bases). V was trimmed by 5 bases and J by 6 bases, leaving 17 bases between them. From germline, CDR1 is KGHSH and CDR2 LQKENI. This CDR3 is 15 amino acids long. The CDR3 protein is CASSARDTNLNTIYF. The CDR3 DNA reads TGTGCCAGCTCAGCCCGGGACACGAACCTAAACACCATATATTTT.

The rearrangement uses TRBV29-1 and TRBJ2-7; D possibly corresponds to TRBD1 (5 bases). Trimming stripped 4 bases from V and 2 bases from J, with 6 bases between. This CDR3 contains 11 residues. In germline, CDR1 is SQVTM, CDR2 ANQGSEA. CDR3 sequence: CSVGQPYEQYF. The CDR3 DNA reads TGCAGCGTTGGACAGCCCTACGAGCAGTACTTC.

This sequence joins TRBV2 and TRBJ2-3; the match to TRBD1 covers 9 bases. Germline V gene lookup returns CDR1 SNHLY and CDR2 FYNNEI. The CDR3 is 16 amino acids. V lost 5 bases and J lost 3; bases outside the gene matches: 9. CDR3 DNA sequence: TGTGCCAGCAGTCTACGGGGGACAGGGTGGACAGATACGCAGTATTTT. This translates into CASSLRGTGWTDTQYF.

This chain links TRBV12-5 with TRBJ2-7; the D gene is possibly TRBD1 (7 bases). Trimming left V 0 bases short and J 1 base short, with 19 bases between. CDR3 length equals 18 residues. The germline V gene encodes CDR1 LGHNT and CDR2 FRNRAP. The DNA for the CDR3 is TGTGCTAGTGGTTTGGTGGGTCGGGGCAGGGGGGCATCCTACGAGCAGTACTTC. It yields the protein CASGLVGRGRGASYEQYF.

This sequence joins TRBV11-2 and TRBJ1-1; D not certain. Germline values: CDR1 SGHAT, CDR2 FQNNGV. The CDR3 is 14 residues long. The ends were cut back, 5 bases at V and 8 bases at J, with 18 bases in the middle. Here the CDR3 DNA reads TGTGCCAGCAGCCGACGGGTAGGCGAACAAGAAGCTTTCTTT. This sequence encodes CASSRRVGEQEAFF.

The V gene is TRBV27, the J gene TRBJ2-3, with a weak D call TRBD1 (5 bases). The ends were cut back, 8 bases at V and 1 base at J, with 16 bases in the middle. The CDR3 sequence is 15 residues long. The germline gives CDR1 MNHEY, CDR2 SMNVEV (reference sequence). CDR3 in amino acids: CASGYTRAGTDTQYF. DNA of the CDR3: TGTGCCAGCGGCTATACCAGGGCCGGCACAGATACGCAGTATTTT.

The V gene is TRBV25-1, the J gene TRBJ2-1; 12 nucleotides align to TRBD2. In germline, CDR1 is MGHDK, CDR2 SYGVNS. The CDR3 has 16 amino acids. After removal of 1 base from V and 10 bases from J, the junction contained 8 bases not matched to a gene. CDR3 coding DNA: TGTGCCAGCAGTGAATCGACTAGCGGGGGATGGGTGGAGCAGTTCTTC. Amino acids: CASSESTSGGWVEQFF.

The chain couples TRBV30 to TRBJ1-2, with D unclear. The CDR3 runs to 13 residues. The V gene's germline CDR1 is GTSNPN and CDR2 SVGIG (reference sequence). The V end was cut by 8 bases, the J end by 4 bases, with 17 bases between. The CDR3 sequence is CAASAGAIYGYTF. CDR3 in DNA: TGTGCCGCGTCGGCGGGAGCTATCTATGGCTACACCTTC.

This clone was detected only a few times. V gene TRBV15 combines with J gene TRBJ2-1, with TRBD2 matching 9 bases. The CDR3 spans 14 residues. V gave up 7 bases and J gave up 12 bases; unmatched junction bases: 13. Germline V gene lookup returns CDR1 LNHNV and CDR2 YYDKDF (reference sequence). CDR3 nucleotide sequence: TGTGCCACCACCCCGTCTAGCGGGGCGCAGGGGCAGTTCTTC. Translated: CATTPSSGAQGQFF.

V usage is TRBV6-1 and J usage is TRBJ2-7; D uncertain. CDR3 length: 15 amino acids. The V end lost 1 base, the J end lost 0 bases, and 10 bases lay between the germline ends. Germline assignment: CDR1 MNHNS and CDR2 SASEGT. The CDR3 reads CASSEEWASSYEQYF. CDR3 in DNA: TGTGCCAGCAGTGAAGAGTGGGCGAGCTCCTACGAGCAGTACTTC.

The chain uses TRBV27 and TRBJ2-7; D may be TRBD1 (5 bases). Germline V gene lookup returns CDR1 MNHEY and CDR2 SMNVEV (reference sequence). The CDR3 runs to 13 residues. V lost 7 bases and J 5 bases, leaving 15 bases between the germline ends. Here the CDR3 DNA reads TGTGCCAGCATTTGGGCAGGGTCCCACGAGCAGTACTTC. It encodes CASIWAGSHEQYF.

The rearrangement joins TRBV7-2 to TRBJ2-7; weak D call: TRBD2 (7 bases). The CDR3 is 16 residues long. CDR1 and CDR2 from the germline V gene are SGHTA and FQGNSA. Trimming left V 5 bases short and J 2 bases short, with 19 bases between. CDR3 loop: CASSKEGGGTTYEQYF. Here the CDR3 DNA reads TGTGCCAGCAGCAAAGAAGGGGGGGGAACTACCTACGAGCAGTACTTC.

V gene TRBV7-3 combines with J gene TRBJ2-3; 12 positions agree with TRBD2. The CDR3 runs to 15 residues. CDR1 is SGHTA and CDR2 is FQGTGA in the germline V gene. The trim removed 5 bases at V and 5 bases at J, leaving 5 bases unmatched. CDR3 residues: CASSPSGGAVDTQYF. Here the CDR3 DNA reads TGTGCCAGCAGCCCTAGCGGGGGGGCAGTAGATACGCAGTATTTT.

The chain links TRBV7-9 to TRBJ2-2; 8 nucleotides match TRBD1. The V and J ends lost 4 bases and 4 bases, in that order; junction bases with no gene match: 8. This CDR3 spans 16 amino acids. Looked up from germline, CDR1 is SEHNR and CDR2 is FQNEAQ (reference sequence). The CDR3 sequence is CASSSQTGGGTGELFF. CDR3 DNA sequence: TGTGCCAGCAGCTCCCAAACAGGGGGAGGCACCGGGGAGCTGTTTTTT.

CDR3 nucleotides: TGTGCCAGCAGCTCGACCATAGCGGGGGGGAGCACAGATACGCAGTATTTT. Its translation is CASSSTIAGGSTDTQYF. The rearrangement joins TRBV7-2 to TRBJ2-3; 11 nucleotides agree with TRBD2. The CDR3 totals 17 residues. CDR1 SGHTA and CDR2 FQGNSA come from the germline V gene. Losses at the gene ends were 4 bases for V and 0 bases for J; bases not matched to a gene: 6.

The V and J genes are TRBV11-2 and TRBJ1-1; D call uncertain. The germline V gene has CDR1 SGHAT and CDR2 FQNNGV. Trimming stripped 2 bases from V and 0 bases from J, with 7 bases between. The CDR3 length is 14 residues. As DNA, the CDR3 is TGTGCCAGCAGCTTATCCCAGATGAACACTGAAGCTTTCTTT. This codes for CASSLSQMNTEAFF.

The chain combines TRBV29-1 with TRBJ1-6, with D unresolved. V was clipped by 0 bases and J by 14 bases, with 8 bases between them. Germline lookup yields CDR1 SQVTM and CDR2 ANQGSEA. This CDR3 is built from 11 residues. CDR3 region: CSVEEGLTLHF. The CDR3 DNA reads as TGCAGCGTTGAAGAGGGCCTTACCCTCCACTTT.

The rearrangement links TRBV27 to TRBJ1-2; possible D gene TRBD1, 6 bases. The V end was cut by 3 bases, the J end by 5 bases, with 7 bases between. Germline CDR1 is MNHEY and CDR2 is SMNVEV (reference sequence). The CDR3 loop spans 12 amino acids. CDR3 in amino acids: CASSFTGYGYTF. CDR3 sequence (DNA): TGTGCCAGCAGTTTCACAGGGTATGGCTACACCTTC.

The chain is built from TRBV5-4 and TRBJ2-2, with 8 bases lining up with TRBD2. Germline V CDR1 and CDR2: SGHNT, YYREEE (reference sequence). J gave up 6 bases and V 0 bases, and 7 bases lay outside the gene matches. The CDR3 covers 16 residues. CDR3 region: CASSLAGREGAGELFF. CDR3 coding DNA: TGTGCCAGCAGCTTGGCCGGTCGGGAGGGCGCCGGGGAGCTGTTTTTT.

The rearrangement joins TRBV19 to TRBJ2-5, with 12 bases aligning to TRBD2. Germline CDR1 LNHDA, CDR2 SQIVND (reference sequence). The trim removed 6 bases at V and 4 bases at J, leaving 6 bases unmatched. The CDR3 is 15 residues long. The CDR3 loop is CASRSTSGRLETQYF. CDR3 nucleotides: TGTGCCAGTAGAAGTACTAGCGGGAGGCTAGAGACCCAGTACTTC.